One and the same sample provided the 21 T cell receptor beta chains below, sequenced in a study of blood T cell repertoires in COVID-19. Clones were sequenced by immunoSEQ multiplex PCR, and TCRdb holds only the in-frame ones, with some missing. The sample carries roughly 260,000 clones, 80% to 90% recorded once. Sequenced sample: peripheral blood. The receptors here all came from a woman aged 40-49 years with acute or convalescent COVID-19.

As for this clone: Other DNA sequences in the sample encode the same CDR3. This rearrangement joins TRBV19 to TRBJ2-1; D may be TRBD1 (5 bases). CDR1 LNHDA and CDR2 SQIVND come from the germline V gene (reference sequence). CDR3 length: 15 residues. The V end was cut by 3 bases, the J end by 1 base, with 10 bases between. The CDR3 sequence: CASSMGQSSYNEQFF. DNA for the CDR3: TGTGCCAGTAGTATGGGGCAGTCTTCCTACAATGAGCAGTTCTTC.

The chain couples TRBV21-1 to TRBJ1-6; the listed D gene, TRBD1, was not tested against the DNA. TRBV21-1 is given as a pseudogene. The CDR3 is made up of 22 amino acids. The CDR3 is CASSTRGPLRDTASNLQSPLHF. CDR3 coding DNA: TGTGCCAGCAGCACTCGAGGCCCGTTAAGGGACACTGCTTCAAACCTTCAATCACCCCTCCACTTT.

This clone showed up just once. The chain is built from TRBV19 and TRBJ2-6; no reliable D call. The germline CDR1 and CDR2 sequences are LNHDA and SQIVND (reference sequence). Between the trimmed V and J ends, which lost 4 bases and 0 bases, there was a span of 10 bases. The CDR3 spans 16 residues. The CDR3 loop is CASSNRANSGANVLTF. In DNA, the CDR3 is TGTGCCAGTAGTAATCGCGCAAACTCTGGGGCCAACGTCCTGACTTTC.

Here the CDR3 DNA reads TGTGCCATCAGTGATACCCGCGGGGCGATCCAAGAGACCCAGTACTTC. It specifies CAISDTRGAIQETQYF. The chain is built from TRBV10-3 and TRBJ2-5, with a possible D match to TRBD2 (6 bases). The CDR3 sequence is 16 residues long. Trimming stripped 3 bases from V and 1 base from J, with 15 bases between. The V gene's germline CDR1 is ENHRY and CDR2 SYGVKD.

This chain connects TRBV2 to TRBJ2-1; 10 bases align to TRBD2. J gave up 7 bases and V 8 bases, and 8 bases lay outside the gene matches. The V gene's germline CDR1 is SNHLY and CDR2 FYNNEI. This CDR3 has 14 residues. The CDR3 region is CASATSGGGNEQFF. The DNA for the CDR3 is TGTGCCAGCGCTACGAGCGGGGGGGGGAATGAGCAGTTCTTC.

J is TRBJ1-3 and V is TRBV10-1; D is unresolved. Germline CDR1 WNHNN, CDR2 SYGVQD (reference sequence). The CDR3 is 14 amino acids. The V end lost 2 bases, the J end lost 0 bases, and 5 bases lay between the germline ends. In nucleotides, the CDR3 is TGCGCCAGCAGTGAGATGAGCTCTGGAAACACCATATATTTT. It translates to CASSEMSSGNTIYF.

J is TRBJ2-2 and V is TRBV11-3; 11 bases fit TRBD2. CDR3 length: 20 amino acids. Germline CDR1 and CDR2: SGHNT and YENEEA. Trimming removed 0 bases from V and 0 bases from J; junction bases left unmatched: 9. CDR3: CASSLEGDILAGANTGELFF. As DNA, the CDR3 is TGTGCCAGCAGCTTAGAGGGGGATATACTAGCGGGGGCGAACACCGGGGAGCTGTTTTTT.

This chain connects TRBV2 to TRBJ2-1, with 10 bases matching TRBD2. This CDR3 has 15 residues. Germline assignment: CDR1 SNHLY and CDR2 FYNNEI. Trimming at V came to 6 bases and at J to 10 bases, leaving 12 bases not matched to a gene. The CDR3 DNA is TGTGCCAGCAGACCGCCGGGACTAGCGAATAGGGAGCAGTTCTTC. Translating it yields CASRPPGLANREQFF.

The V call is TRBV27, the J call TRBJ1-1; D remains unclear. Germline V lookup: CDR1 MNHEY, CDR2 SMNVEV (reference sequence). Trimming shortened V by 5 bases and J by 5 bases, and 15 bases separated the two germline ends. This CDR3 is built from 14 residues. The CDR3 coding sequence is TGTGCCAGCAGTCTCCCCGGGGAGGGTACTGAAGCTTTCTTT. As protein: CASSLPGEGTEAFF.

The chain joins TRBV19 to TRBJ1-5; D gene uncertain. The V gene's germline CDR1 is LNHDA and CDR2 SQIVND (reference sequence). With 5 bases removed from V and 6 bases from J, the gap between germline ends came to 20 bases. This CDR3 is 16 amino acids long. The DNA of the CDR3 is TGTGCCAGTAGTTACCTCGTCGGCGGATTGGGTCAGCCCCAGCATTTT. Protein product: CASSYLVGGLGQPQHF.

In regard to this clone: Relative to the germline gene, one junction end is altered; a read error may explain this. CDR3 nucleotides: TGTGCCAGCAGTGAAGCATTAGGGAGGAACTCTGAAGCTTTCTTT. It encodes CASSEALGRNSEAFF. V is TRBV6-1 and J is TRBJ1-1; D unresolved. Per the germline V gene, CDR1 is MNHNS and CDR2 is SASEGT. This CDR3 contains 15 residues.

The chain uses TRBV2 and TRBJ2-2; D unclear. The V end lost 6 bases, the J end lost 4 bases, and 12 bases lay between the germline ends. The germline V gene has CDR1 SNHLY and CDR2 FYNNEI. The CDR3 covers 14 residues. In DNA, the CDR3 is TGTGCCAGCAGAAATACTCAGGTCACCGGGGAGCTGTTTTTT. It yields the protein CASRNTQVTGELFF.

The chain recombines TRBV29-1 with TRBJ1-2; a weak D match, TRBD1 (6 bases). Germline loops: CDR1 SQVTM, CDR2 ANQGSEA. V was shortened by 1 base and J by 8 bases, with 14 bases between the two germline ends. The CDR3 runs to 13 residues. This chain's CDR3 is CSVEGQGIGGYTF. The DNA of the CDR3 is TGCAGCGTTGAAGGGCAGGGGATAGGGGGCTACACCTTC.

The V call is TRBV6-4, the J call TRBJ1-1; 7 positions agree with TRBD1. CDR1 and CDR2 (germline): MRHNA, SNTAGT. The V and J ends lost 6 bases and 0 bases, in that order; junction bases with no gene match: 7. The CDR3 contains 15 residues. The CDR3 DNA reads as TGTGCCAGCAGGAAGGGGACAGTCATGAACACTGAAGCTTTCTTT. This codes for CASRKGTVMNTEAFF.

The chain combines TRBV27 with TRBJ1-1; D call uncertain. Germline CDR1 is MNHEY and CDR2 is SMNVEV (reference sequence). Trimming took off 4 bases at V and 0 bases at J, with 9 bases between the two ends. The CDR3 spans 14 residues. DNA for the CDR3: TGTGCCAGCAGTTGGAGGTCCATGAACACTGAAGCTTTCTTT. Translation: CASSWRSMNTEAFF.

This sequence joins TRBV18 and TRBJ1-2, with 7 bases lining up with TRBD1. The CDR3 is 16 residues long. The germline V gene has CDR1 KGHSH and CDR2 LQKENI. V lost 4 bases and J lost 0; bases outside the gene matches: 8. CDR3 residues: CASSLTRDRTNYGYTF. CDR3 nucleotides: TGTGCCAGCTCACTTACCCGGGACAGAACTAACTATGGCTACACCTTC.

The V gene is TRBV12-5, the J gene TRBJ2-5; 13 positions agree with TRBD2. The CDR3 contains 18 residues. The germline CDR1 and CDR2 sequences are LGHNT and FRNRAP. Losses at the gene ends were 2 bases for V and 2 bases for J; bases not matched to a gene: 8. CDR3 sequence (DNA): TGTGCTAGTGGTTTGACTCGTGGACTAGCGGGGGTTCAAGAGACCCAGTACTTC. Residues: CASGLTRGLAGVQETQYF.

This chain connects TRBV4-2 to TRBJ2-3, with 9 positions matching TRBD2. With V trimmed by 0 bases and J by 4 bases, 5 bases remained unmatched. This CDR3 is built from 16 residues. From germline, CDR1 is LGHNA and CDR2 YNFKEQ. CDR3 in amino acids: CASSQDWRGGADTQYF. CDR3 bases: TGTGCCAGCAGCCAAGATTGGCGGGGGGGGGCAGATACGCAGTATTTT.

This sequence joins TRBV18 and TRBJ1-5, with 8 bases fitting TRBD1. The CDR3 covers 15 residues. In germline, CDR1 is KGHSH, CDR2 LQKENI. The ends lost 4 bases at V and 1 base at J; junction bases unmatched: 3. The chain's CDR3 is CASSQGQVSNQPQHF. In DNA, the CDR3 is TGTGCCAGCTCACAGGGACAGGTCAGCAATCAGCCCCAGCATTTT.

This clone was picked up a small number of times. The chain carries TRBV21-1 and TRBJ1-5; the table's D call TRBD1 went unverified against the DNA. TRBV21-1 is flagged as a pseudogene. This CDR3 comprises 17 residues. CDR3 bases: TGTGCCAGCAGCACCAAGTGGGGGAAGGGGGGCAATCAGCCCCAGCATTTT. Amino acid sequence: CASSTKWGKGGNQPQHF.

In its sample, this clone was seen a few times. This chain connects TRBV11-2 to TRBJ1-4, with 10 bases matching TRBD1. The CDR3 contains 15 residues. J gave up 8 bases and V 1 base, and 4 bases lay outside the gene matches. CDR1 and CDR2 (germline): SGHAT, FQNNGV. The chain's CDR3 is CASSLGGTGAEKLFF. The CDR3 DNA reads as TGTGCCAGCAGCTTAGGAGGGACAGGGGCCGAAAAACTGTTTTTT.